What follows are 13 T cell receptor beta chains derived from one specimen sequenced in a study of OX40 agonist ivuxolimab in advanced cancers. Library preparation used the immunoSEQ multiplex PCR assay. TCRdb limited this immuneACCESS table to in-frame rearrangements with V and J called. A share of clones is missing; checked studies link under half to unresolved V genes, and the rest is unexplained. The sample profile shows roughly 66,000 clones; approximately 78% of them were found once. The leading ten clones occupy around 6.7% of the sample. Specimen: CD4+ or CD8+ T cells sorted from blood, collected in a trial of the OX40 agonist ivuxolimab. These receptors originate from an adult with an advanced solid tumor such as melanoma, head and neck, liver or kidney cancer.

The V and J genes are TRBV7-2 and TRBJ2-2; TRBD2 agrees at 13 bases. Germline CDR1 SGHTA, CDR2 FQGNSA. The length of the CDR3 is 16 residues. J was trimmed by 6 bases and V by 5 bases; bases with no gene match: 6. The CDR3 spells CASSPTSGGESGELFF. In DNA form, the CDR3 reads TGTGCCAGCAGCCCCACTAGCGGGGGGGAGTCCGGGGAGCTGTTTTTT.

The V gene is TRBV29-1, the J gene TRBJ1-4; D is ambiguous. The germline V gene encodes CDR1 SQVTM and CDR2 ANQGSEA. This CDR3 comprises 13 residues. Trimming cost V 4 bases and J 8 bases, with 14 bases left between them. CDR3 sequence (DNA): TGCAGCGTTGCGGCAAGGGTTGGGGAAAAACTGTTTTTT. Its translation is CSVAARVGEKLFF. Variable domain in full (rest from reference TRBV29-1 and TRBJ1-4): SAVISQKPSRDICQRGTSLTIQCQVDSQVTMMFWYRQQPGQSLTLIATANQGSEATYESGFVIDKFPISRPNLTFSTLTVSNMSPEDSSIYLCSVAARVGEKLFFGSGTQLSVL.

V and J are TRBV6-5 and TRBJ1-1; 8 bases are a match to TRBD1. The ends lost 6 bases at V and 1 base at J; junction bases unmatched: 4. The germline CDR1 and CDR2 sequences are MNHEY and SVGAGI. This CDR3 region has 14 residues. The CDR3, as DNA: TGTGCCAGCAGCTACGACAGGGGGAACACTGAAGCTTTCTTT. This sequence encodes CASSYDRGNTEAFF.

J is TRBJ1-1 and V is TRBV18, with a tentative D call TRBD1 (5 bases). Germline V gene data show CDR1 as KGHSH and CDR2 as LQKENI. CDR3 length equals 17 residues. V was clipped by 2 bases and J by 0 bases, with 16 bases between them. CDR3 bases: TGTGCCAGCTCACCAACGCAGGGAGGGCCAGTGAACACTGAAGCTTTCTTT. The encoded protein is CASSPTQGGPVNTEAFF.

The chain employs TRBV5-4 and TRBJ2-3, with TRBD2 matching over 8 bases. CDR1 and CDR2 (germline): SGHNT, YYREEE (reference sequence). Germline trimming cut 4 bases from V and 2 bases from J; bases unmatched to any gene: 15. This CDR3 region has 18 residues. CDR3 sequence reads: CASSQRVLAGKYTDTQYF. As DNA, the CDR3 is TGTGCCAGCAGCCAACGGGTTTTAGCGGGGAAATACACAGATACGCAGTATTTT.

The chain links TRBV5-1 to TRBJ1-2; D call uncertain. The V gene's germline CDR1 is SGHRS and CDR2 YFSETQ. Trimming took off 2 bases at V and 2 bases at J, with 10 bases between the two ends. The CDR3 is 14 amino acids. The CDR3 DNA reads TGCGCCAGCAGCTTTGGGTCCGGAAACTATGGCTACACCTTC. Its protein is CASSFGSGNYGYTF.

The V gene is TRBV4-1, the J gene TRBJ2-7, with 7 positions matching TRBD1. The CDR3 length is 15 residues. The trim removed 0 bases at V and 2 bases at J, leaving 4 bases unmatched. Germline V lookup: CDR1 MGHRA, CDR2 YSYEKL. CDR3 sequence reads: CASSQDTGQPYEQYV. In DNA form, the CDR3 reads TGCGCCAGCAGCCAAGATACGGGACAGCCCTACGAGCAGTACGTC.

The chain carries TRBV2 and TRBJ1-2; D remains unclear. With 1 base removed from V and 7 bases from J, the gap between germline ends came to 10 bases. Germline CDR1 is SNHLY and CDR2 is FYNNEI. The CDR3 runs to 13 residues. DNA of the CDR3: TGTGCCAGCAGTGAAGACATCCCCCCTGGCTACACCTTC. Encoded protein: CASSEDIPPGYTF.

The sample holds one count of this clone. The chain employs TRBV19 and TRBJ1-2, with 7 bases identical to TRBD1. The CDR3 is 14 residues long. Trimming at V came to 9 bases and at J to 3 bases, leaving 10 bases not matched to a gene. Germline V gene sequence: CDR1 LNHDA, CDR2 SQIVND (reference sequence). In DNA form, the CDR3 reads TGTGCCAGCCACCTAGGGGGCGCGGACTATGGCTACACCTTC. Protein product: CASHLGGADYGYTF.

The chain uses TRBV5-5 and TRBJ2-1, with 10 bases matching TRBD2. Germline CDR1 reads SGHKS; CDR2 reads YYEKEE (reference sequence). The CDR3 is 16 amino acids. V lost 10 bases and J lost 3; bases outside the gene matches: 13. The CDR3 sequence: CAAGLAEPLFYNEQFF. The CDR3, as DNA: TGTGCCGCAGGACTAGCGGAACCCCTCTTCTACAATGAGCAGTTCTTC.

V and J are TRBV5-6 and TRBJ1-1; D unresolved. The CDR3 spans 14 residues. From germline, CDR1 is SGHDT and CDR2 YYEEEE. Trimming stripped 3 bases from V and 2 bases from J, with 11 bases between. CDR3 amino acids: CASSSWWSNTEAFF. CDR3 nucleotides: TGTGCCAGCAGCTCCTGGTGGTCAAACACTGAAGCTTTCTTT.

The rearrangement links TRBV9 to TRBJ1-1; 10 bases line up with TRBD1. The V and J ends lost 3 bases and 1 base, in that order; junction bases with no gene match: 0. The CDR3 has 14 amino acids. CDR1 is SGDLS, CDR2 YYNGEE, per germline. The CDR3 sequence: CASSGDRGNTEAFF. As DNA, the CDR3 is TGTGCCAGCAGCGGGGACAGGGGGAACACTGAAGCTTTCTTT.

This clone was picked up one time. The chain couples TRBV5-1 to TRBJ2-1; 9 positions match TRBD1. The V segment lost 4 bases and the J segment 7 bases; nucleotides outside the gene matches: 3. Germline loops: CDR1 SGHRS, CDR2 YFSETQ. This CDR3 is 13 amino acids long. CDR3 loop: CASSRTGENEQFF. The CDR3 nucleotides are TGCGCCAGCAGCCGGACAGGGGAGAATGAGCAGTTCTTC.